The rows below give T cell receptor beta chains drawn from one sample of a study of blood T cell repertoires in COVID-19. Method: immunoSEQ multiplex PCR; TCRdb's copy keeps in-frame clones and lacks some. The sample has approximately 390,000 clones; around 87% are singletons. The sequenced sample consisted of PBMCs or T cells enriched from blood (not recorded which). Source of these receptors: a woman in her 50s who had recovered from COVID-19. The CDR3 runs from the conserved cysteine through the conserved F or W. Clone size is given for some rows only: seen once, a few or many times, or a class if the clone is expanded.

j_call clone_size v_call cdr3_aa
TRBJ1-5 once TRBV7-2 CASSPGQLLGRPQHF
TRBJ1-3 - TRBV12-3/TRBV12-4 CASSVLNTIYF
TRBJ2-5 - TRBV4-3 CASSQAAHGTQYF
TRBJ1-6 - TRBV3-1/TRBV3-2 CASSQEDRIYNSPLHF
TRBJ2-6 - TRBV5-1 CASRGGLAGANVLTF
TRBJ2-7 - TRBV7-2 CASSLVAGVAYEQYF
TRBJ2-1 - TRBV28 CASSKSLAGGSYNEQFF
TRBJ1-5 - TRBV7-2 CASSVDRRNQPQHF
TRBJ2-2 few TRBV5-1 CASSLGVRQGSTGELFF
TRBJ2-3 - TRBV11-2 CASSLGDSGETDTQYF
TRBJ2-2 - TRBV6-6 CASSPGGQVATGELFF
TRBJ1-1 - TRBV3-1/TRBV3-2 CASTTTVNTEAFF
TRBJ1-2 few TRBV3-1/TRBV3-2 CASSLGENYGYTF
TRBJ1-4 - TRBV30 CAWSWQGGEKLFF
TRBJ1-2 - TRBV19 CASTSGTANYGYTF
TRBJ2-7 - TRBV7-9 CASSQSLADSYEQYF
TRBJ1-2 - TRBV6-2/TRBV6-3 CASSYPPPGGYTF
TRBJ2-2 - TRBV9 CASSQQAGELFF
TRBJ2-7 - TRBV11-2 CASSLEQGTYEQYF
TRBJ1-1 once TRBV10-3 CAISDGGGSEAFF
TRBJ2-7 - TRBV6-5 CASSYLRGYEQYF
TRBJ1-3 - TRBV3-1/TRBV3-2 CASSQQRPGYPGNTIYF
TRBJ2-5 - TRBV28 CASSSVEPQETQYF
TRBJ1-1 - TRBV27 CASTLNKNTEAFF
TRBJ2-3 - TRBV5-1 CASSALSGQTSTDTQYF
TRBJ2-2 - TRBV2 CASSRTRRDGELFF
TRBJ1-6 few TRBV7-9 CASSSSSVYNSPLHF
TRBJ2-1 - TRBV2 CASSPITGVGSSSEQFF
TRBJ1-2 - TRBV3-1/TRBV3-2 CASSQGHYRTDNGYTF
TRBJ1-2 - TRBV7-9 CASSLQGIEGYTF
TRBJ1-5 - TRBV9 CASSGGSPEQPQHF